This record concerns one T cell receptor beta chain sequence. The antigen is undetermined. The data are from a study of fetal regulatory T cell absence and autoimmunity. Background on the study: IPEX patients had exocrine pancreas autoimmunity without clinical diabetes. Study-level findings and limits: Compared with cord blood, pancreas showed oligoclonal TCR enrichment, some clones over 95-fold. Broadly similar TRB gene family usage was seen in pancreas and cord blood.

The germline V gene encodes CDR1 SNHLY and CDR2 FYNNEI. V was cut by 6 bases and J by 0 bases, with 8 bases left in between. This CDR3 contains 13 residues. Sequencing was at survey level. TCRdb's table, derived via immunoSEQ multiplex PCR, lists solely in-frame clones and lacks some. The table records about 50,000 clones, about four fifths of them present only once. The chain recombines TRBV2 with TRBJ1-1; D possibly corresponds to TRBD1 (5 bases). The sample consisted of cord blood. The source is a newborn boy with IPEX syndrome. Here the CDR3 DNA reads TGTGCCAGCAGGAGGGGTATGAACACTGAAGCTTTCTTT. Translation: CASRRGMNTEAFF.